This T cell receptor beta chain originates from a study of pediatric ulcerative colitis. The CDR3 contains 11 residues. From germline, CDR1 is SEHNR and CDR2 FQNEAQ (reference sequence). Trimming took off 8 bases at V and 6 bases at J, with 7 bases between the two ends. The table came from immunoSEQ multiplex PCR; TCRdb's copy has only in-frame clones and leaves some out. Counted here are over 35,000 clones, 75% to 90% occurring once; the ten biggest clones make up about 23%. The material sequenced was blood. The chain carries TRBV7-9 and TRBJ2-2; D not resolved. The clonotype originates from a girl between 10 and 17 years old with moderate ulcerative colitis. Here the CDR3 reads CASFKPGELFF. The CDR3 DNA reads as TGTGCCAGCTTCAAGCCCGGGGAGCTGTTTTTT.